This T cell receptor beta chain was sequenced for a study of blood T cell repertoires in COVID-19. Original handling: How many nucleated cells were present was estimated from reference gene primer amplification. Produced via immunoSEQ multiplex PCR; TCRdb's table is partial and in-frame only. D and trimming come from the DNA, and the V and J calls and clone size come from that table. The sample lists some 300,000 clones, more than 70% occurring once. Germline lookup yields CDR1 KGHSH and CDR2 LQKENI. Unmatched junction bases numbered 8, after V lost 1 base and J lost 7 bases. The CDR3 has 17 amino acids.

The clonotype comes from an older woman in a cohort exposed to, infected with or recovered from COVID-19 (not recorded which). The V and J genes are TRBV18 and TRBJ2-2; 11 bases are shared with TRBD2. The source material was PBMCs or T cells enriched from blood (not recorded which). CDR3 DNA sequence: TGTGCCAGCTCACCACGGGGACTAGCGGCCTTAAACGGGGAGCTGTTTTTT. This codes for CASSPRGLAALNGELFF.